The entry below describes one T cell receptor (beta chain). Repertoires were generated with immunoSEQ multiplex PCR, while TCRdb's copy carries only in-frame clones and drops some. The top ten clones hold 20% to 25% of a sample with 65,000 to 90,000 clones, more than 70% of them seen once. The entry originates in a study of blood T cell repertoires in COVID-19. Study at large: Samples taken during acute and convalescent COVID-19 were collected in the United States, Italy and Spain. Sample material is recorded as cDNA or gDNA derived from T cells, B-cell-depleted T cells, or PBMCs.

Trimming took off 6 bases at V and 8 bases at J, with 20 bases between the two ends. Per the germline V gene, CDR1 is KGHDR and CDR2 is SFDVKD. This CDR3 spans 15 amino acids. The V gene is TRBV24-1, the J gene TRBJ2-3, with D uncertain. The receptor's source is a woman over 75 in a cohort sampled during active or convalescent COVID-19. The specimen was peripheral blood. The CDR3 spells CATSSPGPRSVTQYF. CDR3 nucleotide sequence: TGTGCCACCAGTTCCCCGGGTCCGAGGTCGGTTACGCAGTATTTT.